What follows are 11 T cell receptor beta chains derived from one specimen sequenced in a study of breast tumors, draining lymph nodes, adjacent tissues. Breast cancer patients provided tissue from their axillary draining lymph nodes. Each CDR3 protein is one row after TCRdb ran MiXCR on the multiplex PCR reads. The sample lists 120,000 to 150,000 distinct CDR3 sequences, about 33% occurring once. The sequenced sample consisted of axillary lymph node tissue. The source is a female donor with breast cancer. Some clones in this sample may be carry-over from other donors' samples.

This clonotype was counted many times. The CDR3, as DNA: TGCGCCAGCAGCCAACCGATATTGACGGAGACCCAGTACTTC. This gives the protein CASSQPILTETQYF. The chain joins TRBV4-1 to TRBJ2-5, with D unresolved. CDR3 length equals 14 residues. V lost 2 bases, J lost 5 bases, and 12 bases lay in between. Germline CDR1 is MGHRA and CDR2 is YSYEKL.

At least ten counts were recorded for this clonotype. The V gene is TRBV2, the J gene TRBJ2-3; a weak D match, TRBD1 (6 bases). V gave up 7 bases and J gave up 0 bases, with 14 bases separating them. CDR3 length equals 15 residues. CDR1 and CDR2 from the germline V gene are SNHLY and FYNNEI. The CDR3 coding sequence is TGTGCCAGCAATCCTACAGGGATGAGCACAGATACGCAGTATTTT. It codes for CASNPTGMSTDTQYF.

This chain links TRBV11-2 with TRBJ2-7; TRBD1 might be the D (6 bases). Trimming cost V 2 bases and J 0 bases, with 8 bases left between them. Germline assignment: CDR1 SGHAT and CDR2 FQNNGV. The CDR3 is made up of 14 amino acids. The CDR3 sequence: CASSLSGASYEQYF. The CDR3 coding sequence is TGTGCCAGCAGCTTATCAGGGGCCTCCTACGAGCAGTACTTC.

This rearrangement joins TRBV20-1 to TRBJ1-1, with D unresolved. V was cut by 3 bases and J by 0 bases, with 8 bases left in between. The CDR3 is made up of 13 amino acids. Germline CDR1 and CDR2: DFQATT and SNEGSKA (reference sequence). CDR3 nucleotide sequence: TGCAGTGCTAGGACTGATTTGAACACTGAAGCTTTCTTT. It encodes CSARTDLNTEAFF.

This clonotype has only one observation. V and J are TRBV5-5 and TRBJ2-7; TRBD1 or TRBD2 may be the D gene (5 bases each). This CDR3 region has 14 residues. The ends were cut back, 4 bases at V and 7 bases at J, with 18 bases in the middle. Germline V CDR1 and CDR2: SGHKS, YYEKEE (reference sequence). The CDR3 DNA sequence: TGTGCCAGCAGCGTGGGACGGAACACCGGGGAGCAGTACTTC. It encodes CASSVGRNTGEQYF.

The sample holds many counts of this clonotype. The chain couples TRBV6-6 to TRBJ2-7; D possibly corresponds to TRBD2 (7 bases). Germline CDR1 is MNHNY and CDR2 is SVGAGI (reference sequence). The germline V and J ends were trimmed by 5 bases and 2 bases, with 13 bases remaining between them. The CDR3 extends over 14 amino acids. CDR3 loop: CASSIAGATYEQYV. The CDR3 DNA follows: TGTGCCAGCAGTATTGCGGGGGCCACCTACGAGCAGTACGTC.

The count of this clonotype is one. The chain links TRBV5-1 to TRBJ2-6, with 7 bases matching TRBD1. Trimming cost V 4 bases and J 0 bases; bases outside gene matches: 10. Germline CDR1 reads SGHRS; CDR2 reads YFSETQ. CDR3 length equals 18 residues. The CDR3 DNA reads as TGCGCCAGCAGCCCCTCGGGACAGACTCACTCTGGGGCCAACGTCCTGACTTTC. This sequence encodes CASSPSGQTHSGANVLTF. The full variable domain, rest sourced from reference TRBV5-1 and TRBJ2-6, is KAGVTQTPRYLIKTRGQQVTLSCSPISGHRSVSWYQQTPGQGLQFLFEYFSETQRNKGNFPGRFSGRQFSNSRSEMNVSTLELGDSALYLCASSPSGQTHSGANVLTFGAGSRLTVL.

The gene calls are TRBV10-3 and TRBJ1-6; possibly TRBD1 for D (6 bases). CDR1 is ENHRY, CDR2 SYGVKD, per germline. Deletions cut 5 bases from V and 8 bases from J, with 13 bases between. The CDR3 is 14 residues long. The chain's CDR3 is CAISTWAGDSPLHF. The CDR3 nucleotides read TGTGCCATCAGTACTTGGGCAGGGGATTCACCCCTCCACTTT.

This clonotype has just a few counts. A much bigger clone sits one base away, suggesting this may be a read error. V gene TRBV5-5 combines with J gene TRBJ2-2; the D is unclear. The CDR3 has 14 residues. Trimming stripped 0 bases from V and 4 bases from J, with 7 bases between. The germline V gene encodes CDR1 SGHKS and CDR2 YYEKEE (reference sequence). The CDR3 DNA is TGTGCCAGCAGCTTGGGATGGGGCACCGGGGAGCTGTTTTTT. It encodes CASSLGWGTGELFF. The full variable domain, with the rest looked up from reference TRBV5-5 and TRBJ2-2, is DAGVTQSPTHLIKTRGQQVTLRCSPISGHKSVSWYQQVLGQGPQFIFQYYEKEERGRGNFPDRFSARQFPNYSSELNVNALLLGDSALYLCASSLGWGTGELFFGEGSRLTVL.

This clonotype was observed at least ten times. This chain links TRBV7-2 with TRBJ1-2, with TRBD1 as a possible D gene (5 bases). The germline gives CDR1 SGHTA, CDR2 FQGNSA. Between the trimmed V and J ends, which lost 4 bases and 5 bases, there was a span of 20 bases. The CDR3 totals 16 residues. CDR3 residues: CASSSFGSRGGYGYTF. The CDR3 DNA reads TGTGCCAGCAGCTCTTTCGGATCCCGGGGGGGGTATGGCTACACCTTC. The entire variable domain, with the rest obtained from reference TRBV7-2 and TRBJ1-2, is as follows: GAGVSQSPSNKVTEKGKDVELRCDPISGHTALYWYRQSLGQGLEFLIYFQGNSAPDKSGLPSDRFSAERTGGSVSTLTIQRTQQEDSAVYLCASSSFGSRGGYGYTFGSGTRLTVV.

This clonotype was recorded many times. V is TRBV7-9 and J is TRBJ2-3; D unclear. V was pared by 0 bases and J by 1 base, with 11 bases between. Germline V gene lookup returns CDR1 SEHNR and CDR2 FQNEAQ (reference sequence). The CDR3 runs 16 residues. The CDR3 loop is CASSLASTFRTDTQYF. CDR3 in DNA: TGTGCCAGCAGCTTAGCGTCTACCTTCCGCACAGATACGCAGTATTTT.